This TCR beta chain was documented in a study of TIL therapy for anti-PD-1-resistant metastatic lung cancer. Overall study context: Most patients had lung adenocarcinoma; a few tumors were EGFR-mutant, two ALK-rearranged; half smoked currently or formerly.

The sample's time point: pre-treatment sample, taken before nivolumab and TIL therapy. Pleural nodules or supraclavicular lymph nodes made up most of the excised metastases sampled. A word on this clone: Its cognate antigen is unknown.

Study-wide points: Many TIL product clones were absent from baseline tumor, suggesting clonal contraction.

Sequencing used immunoSEQ v3. Profiling relied on immunoSEQ multiplex PCR, and the TCRdb table lists in-frame clones only, not all of them. The profile shows 9,000 to 9,500 clones, approximately 83% of them singletons. The germline gives CDR1 MNHNY, CDR2 SVGAGI (reference sequence). The CDR3 extends over 14 amino acids. Trimming pared 4 bases from V and 3 bases from J, leaving 13 bases between. The sequence was collected from a person aged 25-79 years with non-small cell lung cancer. The specimen was tumor tissue, collected at baseline. The chain uses TRBV6-6 and TRBJ2-7; D possibly corresponds to TRBD1 (5 bases). The CDR3 reads CASSSPRQSYEQYF. CDR3 sequence (DNA): TGTGCCAGCAGTTCCCCCAGACAGAGCTACGAGCAGTACTTC.